The 32 T cell receptor beta chains listed next were all sequenced from one sample in a study of tissue T cells after allogeneic stem cell transplantation. The time point here: mouse harvest day 7 after allogeneic transplant. Each mouse received 10^7 T-cell-depleted marrow cells plus 10^6 splenic CD5+ T cells by tail vein. The repertoire was sequenced with immunoSEQ multiplex PCR; TCRdb's copy has only in-frame clones and lacks some. This table has 4,500 to 6,500 clones, 45% to 55% appearing once. Sequencing was carried out using gut tissue. The receptors originated from a female BALB/c mouse given C57BL/6 T cells with graft-versus-host disease after an allogeneic hematopoietic cell transplant.

Points on this clone: Gene names are mouse gene names. The DNA ends 1 residue before the CDR3 does, and the rest of the CDR3 is filled in from the germline J gene. The gene calls are TRBV16 and TRBJ2-5; a weak D match, TRBD2 (7 bases). The CDR3 is 14 amino acids. Trimming removed 3 bases at V and 2 bases at J, with 9 bases between. The germline gives CDR1 SGHSA, CDR2 FRNQAP. The sequenced CDR3 bases are TGTGCAAGCAGCTTTGGGGGGCGCCAAGACACCCAGTAC. It encodes CASSFGGRQDTQY. From start to end, the CDR3 is CASSFGGRQDTQYF.

In this sample, this clone turned up once. Gene names and germline match the mouse. With the read ending 1 residue before the CDR3 end, the germline J gene is used to fill in that end. The chain joins TRBV12-2 to TRBJ1-2; a weak D match, TRBD1 (6 bases). CDR1 and CDR2 from the germline V gene are SGHLS and HYDKME. V was trimmed by 2 bases and J by 4 bases, leaving 13 bases between them. CDR3 size: 14 residues. The CDR3 spells CASSRGGAGSDYTF. CDR3 DNA (partial): TGTGCCAGCTCTCGGGGGGGCGCGGGCTCCGACTACACC.

Points on this clone: The germline and genes are mouse ones. The CDR3 end lies 1 residue beyond the end of the read and is filled in from the germline J gene. V and J are TRBV26 and TRBJ2-4, with 10 nucleotides matching TRBD2. The CDR3 totals 15 residues. V was clipped by 6 bases and J by 0 bases; unmatched bases: 3. CDR1 and CDR2 (germline): KGHPV, FQNQEV (reference sequence). The sequenced CDR3 bases are TGTGCCAGCAGCTCTGGGGGGGCGAGTCAAAACACCTTGTAC. This encodes CASSSGGASQNTLY. The CDR3 in full is CASSSGGASQNTLYF.

Details on this clone: The germline and genes are mouse ones. The CDR3 end lies 1 residue beyond the end of the read and is filled in from the germline J gene. The J gene is TRBJ2-1, the V gene TRBV3; the match to TRBD2 covers 7 bases. The CDR3 totals 14 residues. The V gene end was trimmed by 5 bases and the J gene end by 3 bases; junction bases not matched to a gene: 4. Germline loops: CDR1 SNHLY, CDR2 FYNGKV (reference sequence). The chain's CDR3 is CASSPDWSYAEQFF. The CDR3 bases that were read are TGTGCCAGCAGCCCGGACTGGTCCTATGCTGAGCAGTTC.

Of note for this clone: Mouse germline and gene names are used. With the read ending 1 residue before the CDR3 end, the germline J gene is used to fill in that end. The rearrangement links TRBV26 to TRBJ2-4, with D possibly called TRBD1 or TRBD2 (5 bases each). The CDR3 is made up of 13 amino acids. The V and J ends lost 4 bases and 3 bases respectively, with 8 bases between them. The germline gives CDR1 KGHPV, CDR2 FQNQEV (reference sequence). Partial CDR3 DNA: TGTGCCAGCAGTCCGAGGGGCCAAAACACCTTGTAC. Its protein is CASSPRGQNTLY. The whole CDR3 region reads CASSPRGQNTLYF.

Remarks on this clone: Germline and genes: mouse. The CDR3 sequence: CTCSRQQNTLYF. Partial CDR3 DNA: TGCACCTGCAGTAGACAACAAAACACCTTGTAC. The chain couples TRBV1 to TRBJ2-4; D call uncertain. Read data end 1 residue before the CDR3 end; the end is taken from the germline J gene. This CDR3 spans 12 amino acids. Trimming stripped 5 bases from V and 3 bases from J, with 6 bases between. Germline V gene sequence: CDR1 NSQYPW, CDR2 LRSPGD (reference sequence).

In the case of this clone: The listed genes are named as in mouse. The CDR3 goes on 1 residue after the read ends, and that part is filled in from the germline J gene. J is TRBJ2-1 and V is TRBV15; D is undetermined. The CDR3 is 14 residues long. Germline CDR1 and CDR2: SGHND and FRSKSL. V gave up 7 bases and J gave up 0 bases, with 10 bases separating them. This CDR3 reads CASTRSSNYAEQFF. CDR3 DNA (partial): TGTGCCAGCACCCGGAGCAGTAACTATGCTGAGCAGTTC.

Of note for this clone: Germline and genes: mouse. The CDR3 end is not reached by the read, which stops 1 residue before it; the germline J gene fills it in. This rearrangement joins TRBV3 to TRBJ2-4; unclear D gene. CDR3 length equals 13 residues. Germline assignment: CDR1 SNHLY and CDR2 FYNGKV (reference sequence). Trimming stripped 3 bases from V and 3 bases from J, with 7 bases between. The CDR3 DNA, read in part, is TGTGCCAGCAGCTTGACAACGCAAAACACCTTGTAC. The encoded protein is CASSLTTQNTLY. The full CDR3 reads CASSLTTQNTLYF. The whole variable domain, remainder taken from reference TRBV3 and TRBJ2-4, is GPKVLQIPSHQIIDMGQMVTLNCDPVSNHLYFYWYKQILGQQMEFLVNFYNGKVMEKSKLFKDQFSVERPDGSYFTLKIQPTALEDSAVYFCASSLTTQNTLYFGAGTRLSVL.

Comments on this clone: Genes and germline are mouse. This CDR3 is CASSRDREREQYF. The DNA read from the CDR3 is TGTGCCAGCTCCCGGGACAGGGAGAGGGAACAGTAC. J is TRBJ2-7 and V is TRBV19, with 9 bases matching TRBD1. The read ends 1 residue shy of where the CDR3 ends; the end is completed using the germline J gene. Germline lookup yields CDR1 FNHDT and CDR2 SITEND (reference sequence). This CDR3 is built from 13 residues. V was clipped by 7 bases and J by 7 bases; unmatched bases: 9.

Details on this clone: Germline and genes: mouse. The DNA ends 1 residue before the CDR3 does, and the rest of the CDR3 is filled in from the germline J gene. The chain joins TRBV3 to TRBJ1-1; no firm D call. From germline, CDR1 is SNHLY and CDR2 FYNGKV (reference sequence). The germline V and J ends were trimmed by 0 bases and 7 bases, with 6 bases remaining between them. The CDR3 loop spans 12 amino acids. The sequenced CDR3 bases are TGTGCCAGCAGCTTAGCGAAAGGAGAAGTCTTC. Translating it yields CASSLAKGEVF. The CDR3 as a whole reads CASSLAKGEVFF. The complete variable domain, with remaining parts taken from reference TRBV3 and TRBJ1-1, reads GPKVLQIPSHQIIDMGQMVTLNCDPVSNHLYFYWYKQILGQQMEFLVNFYNGKVMEKSKLFKDQFSVERPDGSYFTLKIQPTALEDSAVYFCASSLAKGEVFFGKGTRLTVV.

This clone was counted a few times. Mouse gene names apply. The observed sequence ends 1 residue before the CDR3 terminus, with the missing tail filled in from the germline J gene. J is TRBJ2-1 and V is TRBV26, with 8 positions matching TRBD2. The germline CDR1 and CDR2 sequences are KGHPV and FQNQEV (reference sequence). The J segment lost 3 bases and the V segment lost 2 bases, leaving 3 bases of the junction unmatched. The CDR3 contains 15 residues. The CDR3 loop is CASSLMGGAYAEQFF. CDR3 bases read: TGTGCCAGCAGTCTGATGGGGGGGGCCTATGCTGAGCAGTTC.

This clone occurred a few times. Mouse germline and gene names are used. With the read ending 1 residue before the CDR3 end, the germline J gene is used to fill in that end. The chain carries TRBV2 and TRBJ2-2, with D possibly being TRBD2 (7 bases). V lost 0 bases and J lost 5, with 10 bases in between. CDR1 is LGHNA and CDR2 is YSYQKL in the germline V gene. This CDR3 region has 15 residues. This CDR3 is CASSQEGGRTGQLYF. CDR3 DNA (partial): TGTGCCAGCAGCCAAGAAGGGGGGCGGACCGGGCAGCTCTAC.

To note about this clone: Gene labels here are mouse ones. The read terminates 1 residue before the CDR3 end, so the remaining end is supplied by the germline J gene. The chain employs TRBV26 and TRBJ1-1, with 7 bases aligning to TRBD1. Germline CDR1 is KGHPV and CDR2 is FQNQEV (reference sequence). V was pared by 4 bases and J by 0 bases, with 2 bases of the junction left unmatched. This CDR3 is built from 14 residues. CDR3 bases read: TGTGCCAGCAGTCGGGGGACAGCAAACACAGAAGTCTTC. Encoded protein: CASSRGTANTEVF. The complete CDR3 sequence is CASSRGTANTEVFF.

Concerning this clone itself: Each gene name is a mouse one. The read ends 1 residue shy of where the CDR3 ends; the end is completed using the germline J gene. The J gene is TRBJ1-6, the V gene TRBV26; no clear D gene. TRBJ1-6 is an ORF, with its function uncertain. The germline V and J ends were trimmed by 0 bases and 8 bases, with 8 bases remaining between them. In germline, CDR1 is KGHPV, CDR2 FQNQEV (reference sequence). The CDR3 consists of 14 residues. The sequenced part of the CDR3 DNA is TGTGCCAGCAGTCTGTCAGGGAGGGATTCGCCCCTCTAC. This sequence encodes CASSLSGRDSPLY. The full-length CDR3 reads as CASSLSGRDSPLYF.

Details on this clone: Germline and genes here are mouse. The observed sequence ends 1 residue before the CDR3 terminus, with the missing tail filled in from the germline J gene. This chain links TRBV26 with TRBJ1-1; TRBD1 matches 8 bases. Germline V gives CDR1 KGHPV, CDR2 FQNQEV (reference sequence). Losses at the gene ends were 2 bases for V and 4 bases for J; bases not matched to a gene: 0. The CDR3 loop spans 13 amino acids. The sequenced CDR3 bases are TGTGCCAGCAGTCTGGGACAGGGCACAGAAGTCTTC. It translates to CASSLGQGTEVF. The CDR3, in full, reads CASSLGQGTEVFF.

To note about this clone: Gene names and germline match the mouse. The read terminates 1 residue ahead of where the CDR3 ends, so the germline J gene completes it. This rearrangement joins TRBV12-2 to TRBJ2-4; D ambiguous. CDR3 length equals 12 residues. Germline loops: CDR1 SGHLS, CDR2 HYDKME. V was clipped by 4 bases and J by 0 bases, with 4 bases between them. The DNA read from the CDR3 is TGTGCCAGCTCCCATAGTCAAAACACCTTGTAC. Encoded protein: CASSHSQNTLY. The entire CDR3 protein is CASSHSQNTLYF. The full variable domain, rest sourced from reference TRBV12-2 and TRBJ2-4, is NSGVVQSPRYIIKGKGERSILKCIPISGHLSVAWYQQTQGQELKFFIQHYDKMERDKGNLPSRFSVQQFDDYHSEMNMSALELEDSAVYFCASSHSQNTLYFGAGTRLSVL.

This clone came up a few times. Germline and genes here are mouse. With the read ending 1 residue before the CDR3 end, the germline J gene is used to fill in that end. The chain employs TRBV16 and TRBJ2-7, with 8 bases lining up with TRBD1. The germline gives CDR1 SGHSA, CDR2 FRNQAP. The CDR3 has 12 residues. V trimming: 4 bases; J trimming: 7 bases; junction bases outside the gene matches: 3. The sequenced CDR3 bases are TGTGCAAGCAGCTCCGACAGGGGAGAACAGTAC. Translated, it gives CASSSDRGEQY. The entire CDR3 reads CASSSDRGEQYF.

This clone was counted between two and nine times. Gene names denote mouse genes. The read gets to within 1 residue of the CDR3 end, and the germline J gene fills in the rest. The rearrangement uses TRBV13-1 and TRBJ2-2; D possibly matches TRBD1 or TRBD2 (6 bases each). The germline V gene encodes CDR1 NSHNY and CDR2 SYGAGN. V dropped 1 base and J dropped 3 bases, with 10 bases sitting between them. The CDR3 contains 15 residues. The CDR3 bases that were read are TGTGCCAGCAGTGATCGGGGGCGCGACACCGGGCAGCTCTAC. Its translation: CASSDRGRDTGQLY. The full CDR3 is CASSDRGRDTGQLYF.

On this clone itself: Mouse gene names apply. From the germline J gene comes the end of the CDR3, since the read stops 1 residue before it. The chain employs TRBV15 and TRBJ1-1, with unresolved D. V lost 5 bases and J 5 bases, leaving 6 bases between the germline ends. The CDR3 has 11 residues. From germline, CDR1 is SGHND and CDR2 FRSKSL. CDR3 sequence reads: CASSPGTEVFF. Incomplete CDR3 DNA: TGTGCCAGCAGTCCCGGGACAGAAGTCTTC.

To note about this clone: The germline and genes are mouse ones. With the read ending 1 residue before the CDR3 end, the germline J gene is used to fill in that end. The gene calls are TRBV13-3 and TRBJ1-1; maybe TRBD1 (6 bases). The germline V and J ends were trimmed by 5 bases and 4 bases, with 12 bases remaining between them. CDR1 and CDR2 from the germline V gene are NNHDY and SYVADS. This CDR3 is 13 amino acids long. The part of the CDR3 DNA that was read is TGTGCCAGCAGGGGGGGGCGCGGCACAGAAGTCTTC. Its protein product is CASRGGRGTEVF. The full CDR3 is CASRGGRGTEVFF.

In regard to this clone: Gene names denote mouse genes. The DNA ends 1 residue before the CDR3 does, and the rest of the CDR3 is filled in from the germline J gene. The chain is built from TRBV12-1 and TRBJ1-3, with D perhaps TRBD1 (5 bases). Trimming removed 0 bases from V and 2 bases from J, with 7 bases in between. Germline CDR1 is SGHSN and CDR2 is HYEKVE. The CDR3 contains 14 residues. The CDR3 region is CASSLGGAGNTLYF. The sequenced part of the CDR3 DNA is TGTGCCAGCTCTCTCGGGGGGGCTGGAAATACGCTCTAT.

Remarks on this clone: Gene names are mouse gene names. The part of the CDR3 DNA that was read is TGTGCCAGCTCTCTCGAATGGGGTAGTCAAAACACCTTGTAC. This translates into CASSLEWGSQNTLY. The CDR3, in full, reads CASSLEWGSQNTLYF. The chain combines TRBV12-1 with TRBJ2-4; D is perhaps TRBD2 (5 bases). The read gets to within 1 residue of the CDR3 end, and the germline J gene fills in the rest. Germline V CDR1 and CDR2: SGHSN, HYEKVE. V lost 0 bases, J lost 0 bases, and 9 bases lay in between. The CDR3 extends over 15 amino acids.

This clone was recorded a few times. Gene names and germline refer to mouse. The CDR3 extends 1 residue past the end of the read, so its final part is completed from the germline J gene. The J gene is TRBJ1-3, the V gene TRBV26; 8 nucleotides line up with TRBD1. Looked up from germline, CDR1 is KGHPV and CDR2 is FQNQEV (reference sequence). The trim removed 5 bases at V and 0 bases at J, leaving 3 bases unmatched. The CDR3 has 15 residues. CDR3 sequence: CASSLQGVSGNTLYF. The part of the CDR3 DNA that was read is TGTGCCAGCAGTTTACAGGGGGTTTCTGGAAATACGCTCTAT.

On this clone itself: Mouse names are used for the genes. The sequenced fragment ends 1 residue before the CDR3 boundary, so the rest is inferred from the germline J gene. The V gene is TRBV26, the J gene TRBJ2-4; 10 nucleotides align to TRBD1. V shed 0 bases and J 2 bases; nucleotides not matched to a gene: 5. The length of the CDR3 is 17 residues. Per the germline V gene, CDR1 is KGHPV and CDR2 is FQNQEV (reference sequence). The sequenced part of the CDR3 DNA is TGTGCCAGCAGTCTGTCGAAGGGACAGGGGCCTCAAAACACCTTGTAC. Translated: CASSLSKGQGPQNTLY. The full CDR3 protein reads CASSLSKGQGPQNTLYF.

The table lists this clone with a few counts. Germline and genes: mouse. The CDR3 goes on 1 residue after the read ends, and that part is filled in from the germline J gene. This chain joins TRBV31 and TRBJ2-1, with D unclear. The germline V gene has CDR1 GKSSPN and CDR2 SITVG. CDR3 length equals 13 residues. V was shortened by 0 bases and J by 5 bases, with 8 bases between the two germline ends. This CDR3 is CAWSLEGDAEQFF. CDR3 DNA (partial): TGTGCCTGGAGTCTAGAAGGAGATGCTGAGCAGTTC.

About this clone: Gene names are mouse gene names. The read terminates 1 residue before the CDR3 end, so the remaining end is supplied by the germline J gene. The V gene is TRBV26, the J gene TRBJ1-1; D unresolved. The V and J ends lost 3 bases and 5 bases respectively, with 7 bases between them. The germline V gene encodes CDR1 KGHPV and CDR2 FQNQEV (reference sequence). The CDR3 has 12 residues. Incomplete CDR3 DNA: TGTGCCAGCAGTCTTCGGGGTACAGAAGTCTTC. Protein: CASSLRGTEVF. The whole CDR3 sequence is CASSLRGTEVFF.

Comment on this clone: Germline and genes here are mouse. Read coverage stops 1 residue before the CDR3 terminus; the germline J gene supplies the remainder. V gene TRBV15 combines with J gene TRBJ1-1, with a weak D call TRBD1 (6 bases). The length of the CDR3 is 14 residues. V was trimmed by 3 bases and J by 4 bases, leaving 12 bases between them. Germline CDR1 reads SGHND; CDR2 reads FRSKSL. CDR3: CASSFLGAGTEVFF. The DNA read from the CDR3 is TGTGCCAGCAGTTTCTTGGGGGCGGGCACAGAAGTCTTC.

A note on this clone: Mouse germline and gene names are used. Read data end 1 residue before the CDR3 end; the end is taken from the germline J gene. This chain links TRBV19 with TRBJ2-7; 9 bases agree with TRBD2. This CDR3 has 13 amino acids. CDR1 is FNHDT, CDR2 SITEND, per germline (reference sequence). V lost 5 bases and J lost 0; bases outside the gene matches: 0. The CDR3 is CASRGLGSYEQYF. Incomplete CDR3 DNA: TGTGCCAGCAGGGGACTGGGCTCCTATGAACAGTAC.

In the case of this clone: Gene names are the mouse ones. The sequenced fragment ends 1 residue before the CDR3 boundary, so the rest is inferred from the germline J gene. The chain uses TRBV3 and TRBJ2-2; D may be TRBD2 (5 bases). The germline gives CDR1 SNHLY, CDR2 FYNGKV (reference sequence). Trimming pared 0 bases from V and 2 bases from J, leaving 7 bases between. The CDR3 is made up of 15 amino acids. The covered CDR3 bases are TGTGCCAGCAGCTTAGCTGGGGTGAACACCGGGCAGCTCTAC. The encoded protein is CASSLAGVNTGQLY. The CDR3, in full, reads CASSLAGVNTGQLYF.

This clone is termed large (0.1 to 1%). Mouse gene names and germline throughout. The CDR3 end falls 1 residue outside the read, so it is completed with the germline J gene. Other DNA sequences in the sample encode the same CDR3. This chain connects TRBV2 to TRBJ1-5, with D maybe TRBD1 (6 bases). V lost 0 bases and J lost 3, with 9 bases in between. CDR1 is LGHNA and CDR2 is YSYQKL in the germline V gene. The CDR3 has 15 residues. CDR3 protein: CASSQEWGLNQAPLF. The CDR3 bases that were read are TGTGCCAGCAGCCAAGAGTGGGGGCTCAACCAGGCTCCGCTT.

In this sample, this clone turned up a few times. Genes here carry mouse names. Read data end 1 residue before the CDR3 end; the end is taken from the germline J gene. The chain recombines TRBV23 with TRBJ1-3; the D segment call TRBD1 is taken from the table without a DNA check. CDR1 KGHTA and CDR2 FQNQQP come from the germline V gene. The CDR3 runs to 16 residues. CDR3 bases read: TGCTCCAGCAGTCAATCAGGCAGGGGTTCTGGAAATACGCTCTAT. Amino acid sequence: CSSSQSGRGSGNTLY. The complete CDR3 sequence is CSSSQSGRGSGNTLYF.

In this sample, this clone turned up a few times. Mouse gene names apply. The sample holds other DNA sequences that translate to the same CDR3. CDR3 bases read: TGTGCCAGCAGTCTTCAGACAAACTCCGACTACACC. This codes for CASSLQTNSDYT. From start to end, the CDR3 is CASSLQTNSDYTF. This rearrangement joins TRBV26 to TRBJ1-2; D gene ambiguous. The read is 1 residue too short to cover the CDR3 end, so that end is filled in from the germline J gene. Trimming stripped 3 bases from V and 0 bases from J, with 5 bases between. The length of the CDR3 is 13 residues. Germline V gene data show CDR1 as KGHPV and CDR2 as FQNQEV (reference sequence).